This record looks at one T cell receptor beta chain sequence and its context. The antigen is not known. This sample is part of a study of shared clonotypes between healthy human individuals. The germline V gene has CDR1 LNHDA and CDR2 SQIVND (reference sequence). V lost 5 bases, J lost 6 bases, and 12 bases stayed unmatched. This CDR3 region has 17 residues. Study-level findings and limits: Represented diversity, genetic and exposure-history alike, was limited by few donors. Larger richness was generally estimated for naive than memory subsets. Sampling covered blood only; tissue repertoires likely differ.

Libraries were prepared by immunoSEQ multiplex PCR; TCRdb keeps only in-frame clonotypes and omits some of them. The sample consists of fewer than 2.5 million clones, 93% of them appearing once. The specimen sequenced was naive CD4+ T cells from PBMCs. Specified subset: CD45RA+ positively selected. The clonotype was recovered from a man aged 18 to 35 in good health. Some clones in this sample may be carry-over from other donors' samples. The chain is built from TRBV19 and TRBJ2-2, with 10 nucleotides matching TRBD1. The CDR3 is CASSDRGRIYPAGELFF. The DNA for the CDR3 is TGTGCCAGTAGTGACAGGGGGCGCATATATCCCGCCGGGGAGCTGTTTTTT.